The entry that follows covers one T cell receptor (beta chain) sequence. Its binding antigen is unknown. Within one base of it there is no much larger clone, and no base qualities were kept. The meaning of the sample's time point label: cycle 4 day 1 (C4D1), after 5 to 7 weeks of nivolumab. Every trial patient had relapsed after autologous stem cell transplantation, and cohorts A, B and C differed in prior brentuximab vedotin exposure. The trial cohort comprised around 60 patients with relapsed/refractory classical Hodgkin lymphoma whose best overall responses were complete response, partial response or progressive disease. Single-agent nivolumab was administered to trial patients in the multi-cohort phase II CheckMate 205 trial. An independent review committee assessed best overall response by applying the 2007 International Working Group response criteria. Trial PBMCs were collected immediately before nivolumab initiation (C1D1) and during therapy at cycle 2 day 1 and cycle 4 day 1. Peripheral blood was collected in 8 mL Vacutainer Cell Preparation Tubes, from which PBMCs were isolated by centrifugation and then cryopreserved.

The data were obtained in a study of PD-1 blockade in classical Hodgkin lymphoma (dated by TCRdb to about 2020). For the wider study: Nivolumab dosing was 3 mg/kg intravenously every 2 weeks, continuing until either disease progression or unacceptable toxicity. A peripheral blood immune signature of response to PD-1 blockade in classical Hodgkin lymphoma was defined using TCR beta sequencing and CyTOF.

Genomic DNA was isolated using the Qiagen DNeasy kit from unsorted PBMCs as well as from negatively selected CD4+ and CD8+ fractions. Amplification of TCR beta CDR3 regions was done by immunoSEQ multiplex PCR with primers that anneal to V and J segments. A synthetic immune receptor repertoire was used to minimize amplification bias, and any residual bias was removed computationally once sequencing was done. The published analysis was carried out like this. Repertoire diversity was quantified as the Shannon entropy index using custom Python scripts. The unsorted, CD4+ and CD8+ repertoires were each analyzed separately, with the exception of combined analyses, where CD4+ and CD8+ sequences were merged in silico. A clone was considered expanded if an increase in frequency of at least 2-fold after treatment relative to C1D1 was found, and a pseudocount of 0.5 was applied to clones undetected at baseline. Clones with 0 or 1 copy at C1D1 were classified as singleton clones, and clones with 2 or more copies were classified as non-singleton clones. Clones expanded in unsorted samples were labelled as CD4+, CD8+ or unknown by matching protein sequences in sorted samples from the same patient. Wilcoxon tests were applied to paired samples to test diversity changes from C1D1 to C4D1. In TCRdb, the immuneACCESS table is reduced to in-frame sequences with V and J assigned. These tables do not hold every clone; where another copy was compared, an unresolved V gene accounts for under half, and the others remain unexplained. V and J calls and clone size come straight from that table; D and trimming were deduced from the DNA. Within this sample are tens of thousands of clones, with roughly nine tenths of them counted one time only. The ten top clones hold 10% to 13% of the sample.

Overall results and qualifications from the work: Diversity was lower in patients who began nivolumab less than 1 year after ASCT, so these patients were left out of later analyses to avoid confounding by immune reconstitution. The study was limited to a single clinical trial cohort, and causes of repertoire differences, possibly disease activity or prior therapy, remained undefined. Trial patients with a complete response had baseline diversity similar to that of newly diagnosed patients, while partial responders and progressors had significantly lower diversity. Baseline TCR diversity was reported as lower in newly diagnosed patients than in healthy donors, and lower still in relapsed/refractory patients. CD4+ but not CD8+ TCR diversity rose significantly by C4D1 (p=0.0027 vs p=0.16), most apparent in complete responders (p=0.02).

The receptor comes from a human donor with classical Hodgkin lymphoma. The sample here was peripheral blood mononuclear cells (PBMCs), taken before the fourth cycle of nivolumab.

The bases are TGTGCCCGTCCAGGGGGACAGAACACCGGGGAGCTGTTTTTT. This yields the protein CARPGGQNTGELFF. The chain is assembled from TRBV7-9 and TRBJ2-2; a stretch of 7 junction bases matches TRBD1. According to the germline V gene (reference sequence), CDR1 reads SEHNR and CDR2 reads FQNEAQ. Ends trimmed: V by 11 bases, J by 1 base; bases unmatched to a gene: 7. The CDR3 contains 14 residues, cysteine and phenylalanine counted. Of the read, only the CDR3 DNA is kept; its 42 bases are in frame from base 1.